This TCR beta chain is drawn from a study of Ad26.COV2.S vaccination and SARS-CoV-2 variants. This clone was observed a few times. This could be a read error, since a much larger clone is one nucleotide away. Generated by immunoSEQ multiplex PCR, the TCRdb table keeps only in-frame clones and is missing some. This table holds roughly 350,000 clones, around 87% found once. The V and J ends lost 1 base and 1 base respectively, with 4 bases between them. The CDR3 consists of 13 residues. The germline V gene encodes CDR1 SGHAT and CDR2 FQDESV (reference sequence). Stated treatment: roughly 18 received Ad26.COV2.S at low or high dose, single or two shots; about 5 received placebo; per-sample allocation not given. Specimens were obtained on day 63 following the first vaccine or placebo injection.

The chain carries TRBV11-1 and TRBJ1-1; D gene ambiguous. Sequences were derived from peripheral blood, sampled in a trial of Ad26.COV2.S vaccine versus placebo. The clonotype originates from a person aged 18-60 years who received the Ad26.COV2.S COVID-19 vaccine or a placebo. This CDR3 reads CASSLGGNTEAFF. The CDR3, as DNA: TGTGCCAGCAGCTTAGGGGGGAACACTGAAGCTTTCTTT.